This T cell receptor (beta chain) was profiled in a study of blood T cell repertoires in COVID-19. Study-wide context: Collection of acute and convalescent COVID-19 samples took place in the United States, Italy and Spain. Sources were T cells, B-cell-depleted T cells, or PBMCs; the material itself was cDNA or gDNA.

In the authors' methods: The assay estimated nucleated cells by amplifying reference gene primers. Repertoires were generated with immunoSEQ multiplex PCR, while TCRdb's copy carries only in-frame clones and drops some. D and trimming come from the DNA, and the V and J calls and clone size come from that table. The data contain about 210,000 clones, approximately 90% of them singletons. This CDR3 region has 15 residues. V lost 0 bases and J lost 5; bases outside the gene matches: 2. Per the germline V gene, CDR1 is MNHEY and CDR2 is SMNVEV (reference sequence). This sequence was found in a man in his forties with acute or convalescent COVID-19. The chain links TRBV27 to TRBJ2-2, with 8 positions matching TRBD2. The specimen was peripheral blood. The CDR3 here is CASSLSAGETGELFF. Written as DNA, the CDR3 is TGTGCCAGCAGTTTATCAGCGGGAGAGACCGGGGAGCTGTTTTTT.